One T cell receptor (beta chain) is described in this entry. Antigen specificity is unknown. The sample originates from a study of cytomegalovirus exposure and HLA in healthy donors. V dropped 1 base and J dropped 0; count of bases not matched to a gene: 1. Germline CDR1 and CDR2: SGHRS and YFSETQ. The CDR3 length is 17 residues. Clones were sequenced by immunoSEQ multiplex PCR, and TCRdb holds only the in-frame ones, with some missing. The sample records about 160,000 clones, more than 75% being singletons. Whole-study findings and limits: Cytomegalovirus-associated status was assigned to 150 or so TCR beta chains. The classifier was said to identify cytomegalovirus status with high specificity and sensitivity.

It was the approximately 120-subject validation cohort, separate from the approximately 690-subject first cohort, to which the donors belonged. The TCR comes from a young man in good health and CMV-seronegative. The J gene is TRBJ2-2, the V gene TRBV5-1; TRBD2 matches at 12 bases. Sequencing input: PBMCs. This CDR3 reads CASSLTSGGTNTGELFF. Here the CDR3 DNA reads TGCGCCAGCAGCTTGACTAGCGGGGGGACGAACACCGGGGAGCTGTTTTTT.